These T cell receptor beta chains were read from a single sample in a study of early T cells in non-severe SARS-CoV-2 infection. TCRdb re-analysed the 5' RACE reads in MiXCR, keeping a single row per CDR3 protein. The sample records some 64,000 distinct CDR3 sequences, more than 7% being singletons. The sequencing here drew on whole blood, taken at baseline. The receptors were sampled from an adult who was a healthcare worker with PCR-confirmed SARS-CoV-2 infection or an uninfected control (not recorded which). Both conserved end residues are part of each CDR3. Clone size is given for some rows only: seen once, a few or many times, or a class if the clone is expanded.

v_call,cdr3_length,clone_size,cdr3_aa
TRBV5-4,16,NA,CASSPPGGGRNYGYTF
TRBV5-1,14,medium-sized,CASSLYSGANVLTF
TRBV6-2/TRBV6-3,17,few,CASSSYTGTGVADTQYF
TRBV7-2,16,few,CASSPRDRQMNTEAFF
TRBV7-9,15,many,CASSLVQAGGNEQFF
TRBV6-2/TRBV6-3,14,few,CASIPRQINTEAFF
TRBV30,10,many,CALGLVTQYF
TRBV7-6,13,many,CASSPRLTGELFF
TRBV7-2,13,many,CASSLNTGNTIYF
TRBV4-3,13,many,CASSQLAGLPQYF
TRBV6-1,11,NA,CASSAYNEQFF
TRBV18,15,NA,CASSPPSAAHLEQYF
TRBV7-2,16,NA,CASSLGQGGRASPLHF
TRBV6-2/TRBV6-3,12,many,CASSYQPYEQYF
TRBV13,15,NA,CASSGGLAGEETQYF